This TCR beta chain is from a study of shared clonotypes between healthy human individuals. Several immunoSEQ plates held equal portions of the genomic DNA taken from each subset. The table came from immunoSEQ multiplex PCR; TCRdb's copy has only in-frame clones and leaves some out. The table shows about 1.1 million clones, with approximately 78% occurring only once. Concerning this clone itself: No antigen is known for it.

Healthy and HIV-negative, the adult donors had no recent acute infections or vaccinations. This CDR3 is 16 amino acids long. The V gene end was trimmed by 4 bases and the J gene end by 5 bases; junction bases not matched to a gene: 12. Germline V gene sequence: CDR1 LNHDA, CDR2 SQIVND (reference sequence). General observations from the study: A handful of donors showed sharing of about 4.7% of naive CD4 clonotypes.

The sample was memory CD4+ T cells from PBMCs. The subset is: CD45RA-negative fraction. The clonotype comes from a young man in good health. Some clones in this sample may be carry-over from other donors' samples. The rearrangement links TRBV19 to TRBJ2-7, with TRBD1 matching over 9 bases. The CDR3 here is CASSRLGTGWTDEQYF. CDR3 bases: TGTGCCAGTAGTAGACTCGGGACAGGGTGGACCGACGAGCAGTACTTC.